The following is a TCR beta chain sequence with its context. This clonotype was seen a handful of times. Its recognized antigen is unknown. Per-base qualities were not stored, and no clone one base away is much larger. TCR beta CDR3 regions were amplified from RNA transcripts. The first round of RT-PCR for the TCR CDR3 was performed with the HTBI primer set and the Qiagen OneStep RT-PCR kit. The libraries were constructed in a second round of multiplex PCR and then size-selected and purified. The libraries were sequenced on an Illumina HiSeq2000 using paired-end 100 bp reads. In the authors' own workflow: SOAPnuke was used to process the raw data, throwing out any read that contained adapters or uncalled bases, had a mean Phred below 15, or lacked an exact constant-primer or identifier match. High-quality paired reads were merged with COPE v1.2.5, and unique nucleotide sequences were defined as clonotypes. MiTCR v1.1 was used to align clonotypes to the IMGT TRBV, TRBD and TRBJ reference segments. Analysis was restricted to V-J combinations with a frequency above 0.0001, which covered 99.2% of repertoires. A TCS score was defined as the ratio between F50 (clonal expansion) and ExV (chaos), using BLOSUM62-based TCRdist between CDR3 peptides within each V-J. Welch's t-statistics and random forest reduced around 550 V-J features to roughly 13, which were used in a naive Bayes classifier (R e1071). TCRdb applied fastp at Q25 and MiXCR to the public reads, then kept only in-frame beta chains. Entries are consolidated by CDR3 protein sequence, retaining the most common genes and DNA. These V and J calls originate from TCRdb's pipeline instead of the authors' own analysis. Within this sample are approximately 330,000 distinct CDR3 sequences, with roughly an eighth of them counted one time only. Roughly 35% of the sample goes to the ten largest clones.

In the ophthalmopathy patients, disease was moderately to severely active, with a Clinical Activity Score of 3 or more, a NOSPECS grade of 4 or more, and a duration of less than 3 months. Patients with uncontrolled infections, other autoimmune diseases, pregnancy or lactation were excluded. Clinical symptoms, serum thyroxine and TRAb, thyroid ultrasound, and orbital computed tomography formed the basis for the diagnoses. PBMCs were isolated from about 9 ml of fresh peripheral blood by Ficoll-Paque density gradient centrifugation. Total RNA was extracted using Trizol reagent, and RNA quality was assessed on an Agilent 2100 Bioanalyzer. This sample is drawn from a study of T cells in Graves' hyperthyroidism and ophthalmopathy (dated by TCRdb to the late 2010s). About the study as a whole: Peripheral blood samples were taken at the time of initial diagnosis, prior to any treatment. To identify distinguishing TCR V-J signatures, a discovery cohort of 90 to 100 patients was used, comprising 40 to 45 with Graves' ophthalmopathy and some 60 with stable Graves' hyperthyroidism. Prospective prediction of ophthalmopathy was tested in an independent validation cohort of about 19 hyperthyroidism patients and approximately 17 patients who later progressed to ophthalmopathy. The 95 to 100 discovery patients were divided at random into training and test sets in a 7:3 ratio. Thyroid tissue and blood T-cell repertoires from six or seven Graves' hyperthyroidism patients were also compared in the study. Once sampling was done, hyperthyroidism patients were given methimazole at a starting dose of 30 mg daily, whereas ophthalmopathy patients were given high-dose intravenous methylprednisolone. The paper reports TCR Vbeta CDR3 sequencing of some 140 peripheral blood samples: 40 to 45 ophthalmopathy, under 80 hyperthyroidism and around 17 progressor patients.

Paper-wide results and their limitations: In validation, progression to ophthalmopathy was predicted by the model with about 70% sensitivity and roughly 76% specificity, a median of about 6.4 months before onset. Blood samples also contained most of the expanded thyroid clonotypes (frequency above 0.001), which suggests that blood repertoires may reflect thyroid immune responses. No statistical method was used to set the sample size in advance, and investigators knew the group allocation. In cross-validation, a model built on a 13 V-J signature told ophthalmopathy apart from stable hyperthyroidism with under 90% sensitivity and roughly 81% specificity, and in testing the same model reached 80%/75%.

The CDR1 and CDR2 encoded by the germline V gene are SGHVT and SQSDAQ. The V end loses 3 bases and the J end loses 4 bases, and a stretch of 10 bases separates them. From the cysteine through the phenylalanine, the CDR3 covers 14 amino acids. Only the CDR3 part of the read is kept: 42 bases, read in frame from the first base. The chain links TRBV7-4 with TRBJ2-1, with TRBD2 perhaps the D gene, on 5 matching bases. The sequencing input was blood. The TCR sequence derives from a woman in her thirties or forties with Graves' ophthalmopathy. Here is the DNA: TGTGCCAGCAGCTTCGGGGTCCCTTACAATGAGCAGTTCTTC. Its amino acids are CASSFGVPYNEQFF.